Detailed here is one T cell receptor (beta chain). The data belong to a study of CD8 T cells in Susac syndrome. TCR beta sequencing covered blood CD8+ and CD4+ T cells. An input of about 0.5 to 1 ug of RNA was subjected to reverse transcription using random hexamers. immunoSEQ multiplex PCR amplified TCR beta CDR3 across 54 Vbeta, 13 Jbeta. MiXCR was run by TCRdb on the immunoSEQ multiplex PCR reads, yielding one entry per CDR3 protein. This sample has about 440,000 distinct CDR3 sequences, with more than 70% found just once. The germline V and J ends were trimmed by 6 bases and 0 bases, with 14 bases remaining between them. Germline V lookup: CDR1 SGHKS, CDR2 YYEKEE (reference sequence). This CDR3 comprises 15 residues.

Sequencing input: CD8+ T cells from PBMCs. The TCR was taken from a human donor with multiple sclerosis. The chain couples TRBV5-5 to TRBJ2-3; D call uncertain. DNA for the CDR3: TGTGCCAGCATCAGACAAGATTCTAGCACAGATACGCAGTATTTT. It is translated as CASIRQDSSTDTQYF.